These T cell receptor beta chains were read from a single sample in a study of cytomegalovirus exposure and HLA in healthy donors. Sequenced by immunoSEQ multiplex PCR; TCRdb stores in-frame clones only, minus some. The sample includes about 140,000 clones, about 80% of them seen just once. The sequenced sample was PBMCs. These receptors were taken from a male donor in good health and CMV-seropositive. Both conserved end residues are part of each CDR3. Fields, in order: V gene, D gene, clone size, J gene, CDR3 DNA, CDR3 protein. D genes are given only for firm matches. Size is stated for part of the rows, as once, few or many counts, or as a class when the clone is expanded.

V gene: TRBV7-2; D gene: -; clone size: -; J gene: TRBJ1-2; CDR3 DNA: TGTGCCAGCAGCTTAGCCACCAATTCGAGGGTTAACTATGGCTACACCTTC; CDR3 protein: CASSLATNSRVNYGYTF
V gene: TRBV7-6; D gene: -; clone size: -; J gene: TRBJ2-7; CDR3 DNA: TGTGCCAGCAGCTCGCTACTAGGGGGCTCCTACGAGCAGTACTTC; CDR3 protein: CASSSLLGGSYEQYF
V gene: TRBV5-1; D gene: -; clone size: -; J gene: TRBJ1-5; CDR3 DNA: TGCGCCAGCAGGGGTCAGGGGAGCAATCAGCCCCAGCATTTT; CDR3 protein: CASRGQGSNQPQHF
V gene: TRBV11-2; D gene: -; clone size: -; J gene: TRBJ2-3; CDR3 DNA: TGTGCCAGCAGCTTAGTCTTCCGGGGGGCGAGCACAGATACGCAGTATTTT; CDR3 protein: CASSLVFRGASTDTQYF
V gene: TRBV6-5; D gene: TRBD1; clone size: -; J gene: TRBJ2-1; CDR3 DNA: TGTGCCAGCAGTTACATGATCCGGACAGGGACCAATGAGCAGTTCTTC; CDR3 protein: CASSYMIRTGTNEQFF
V gene: TRBV5-8; D gene: -; clone size: -; J gene: TRBJ1-1; CDR3 DNA: TGTGCCAGCAGCTTGCGGGGGAACACTGAAGCTTTCTTT; CDR3 protein: CASSLRGNTEAFF
V gene: TRBV11-3; D gene: -; clone size: once; J gene: TRBJ2-1; CDR3 DNA: TGTGCCAGCAGCTCTACCGCAGGGGACCGAGGCTACAATGAGCAGTTCTTC; CDR3 protein: CASSSTAGDRGYNEQFF
V gene: TRBV6-4; D gene: TRBD2; clone size: -; J gene: TRBJ2-3; CDR3 DNA: TGTGCCAGCGGGGAGGGGAGCACAGATACGCAGTATTTT; CDR3 protein: CASGEGSTDTQYF
V gene: TRBV4-1; D gene: TRBD2; clone size: -; J gene: TRBJ2-7; CDR3 DNA: TGCGCCAGCAGCCGTGGAGGACTAGCGGGAGGATCCTACGAGCAGTACTTC; CDR3 protein: CASSRGGLAGGSYEQYF
V gene: TRBV7-2; D gene: -; clone size: -; J gene: TRBJ2-1; CDR3 DNA: TGTGCCAGCAGCCTGAGCCAAAGCTCCTACAATGAGCAGTTCTTC; CDR3 protein: CASSLSQSSYNEQFF
V gene: TRBV6-6; D gene: TRBD1; clone size: -; J gene: TRBJ1-5; CDR3 DNA: TGTGCCAGCATCGAGGGCAGGGGGGTTGGCAATCAGCCCCAGCATTTT; CDR3 protein: CASIEGRGVGNQPQHF
V gene: TRBV9; D gene: -; clone size: -; J gene: TRBJ2-7; CDR3 DNA: TGTGCCAGCAGCGTCTTTTCGGGGGTAGGAGCCTACGAGCAGTACTTC; CDR3 protein: CASSVFSGVGAYEQYF
V gene: TRBV7-9; D gene: -; clone size: -; J gene: TRBJ2-5; CDR3 DNA: TGTGCCAGCAGACTATGGGCAGGGAACCAAGAGACCCAGTACTTC; CDR3 protein: CASRLWAGNQETQYF
V gene: TRBV5-1; D gene: -; clone size: few; J gene: TRBJ1-2; CDR3 DNA: TGCGCCAGCAGCTCCACAGGGAACTATGGCTACACCTTC; CDR3 protein: CASSSTGNYGYTF
V gene: TRBV19; D gene: -; clone size: -; J gene: TRBJ2-1; CDR3 DNA: TGTGCCAGTAGTAGTGTGGCGGGCCTCTACAATGAGCAGTTCTTC; CDR3 protein: CASSSVAGLYNEQFF
V gene: TRBV18; D gene: TRBD2; clone size: -; J gene: TRBJ2-7; CDR3 DNA: TGTGCCAGCTCACCAACGACTAGCGGGGCCTACGAGCAGTACTTC; CDR3 protein: CASSPTTSGAYEQYF
V gene: TRBV19; D gene: TRBD2; clone size: -; J gene: TRBJ2-7; CDR3 DNA: TGTGCCAGTAGTATAGGCGGGAGTCTCTACGAGCAGTACTTC; CDR3 protein: CASSIGGSLYEQYF
V gene: TRBV10-2; D gene: -; clone size: -; J gene: TRBJ1-1; CDR3 DNA: TGCGCCAGCAGTGAGGGATGGGGGGATCTGAACACTGAAGCTTTCTTT; CDR3 protein: CASSEGWGDLNTEAFF
V gene: TRBV29-1; D gene: -; clone size: -; J gene: TRBJ1-4; CDR3 DNA: TGCAGCGTTGAAGTACCATCTCCTCGGGAAAAACTGTTTTTT; CDR3 protein: CSVEVPSPREKLFF
V gene: TRBV5-4; D gene: TRBD2; clone size: -; J gene: TRBJ2-5; CDR3 DNA: TGTGCCAGCAGCACATTAGCGGGGGGGGAAGAGACCCAGTACTTC; CDR3 protein: CASSTLAGGEETQYF
V gene: TRBV6-5; D gene: TRBD1; clone size: -; J gene: TRBJ2-7; CDR3 DNA: TGTGCCAGCACCTTAACCGGGACAGGGAGCCACGAGCAGTACTTC; CDR3 protein: CASTLTGTGSHEQYF
V gene: TRBV6-5; D gene: -; clone size: -; J gene: TRBJ1-1; CDR3 DNA: TGTGCCAGCAGTTACGACTACATGAACACTGAAGCTTTCTTT; CDR3 protein: CASSYDYMNTEAFF
V gene: TRBV7-6; D gene: -; clone size: -; J gene: TRBJ1-1; CDR3 DNA: TGTGCGGTGAGGGCTTTGAACACTGAAGCTTTCTTT; CDR3 protein: CAVRALNTEAFF